This TCR beta chain was sequenced for a study of blood T cell repertoires in COVID-19. Whole-study context: Samples taken during acute and convalescent COVID-19 were collected in the United States, Italy and Spain.

The germline gives CDR1 KGHSH, CDR2 LQKENI. Trimming pared 3 bases from V and 0 bases from J, leaving 5 bases between. CDR3 size: 13 residues. Per the study methods: Cell counts per sample came from amplifying reference gene primers. Assay used: immunoSEQ multiplex PCR; TCRdb lists only in-frame clones, some missing. V and J calls plus clone size are reproduced from that table; the DNA served to infer D and trimming. The profile shows a few hundred thousand clones, around 86% of them singletons. This TCR was sampled from a man in his fifties or sixties with acute or convalescent COVID-19. The chain has TRBV18 and TRBJ2-5, with D possibly being TRBD1 (5 bases). Sequencing was done on a sample of peripheral blood. The CDR3 loop reads CASSPDNQETQYF. The CDR3 nucleotides are TGTGCCAGCTCACCGGACAACCAAGAGACCCAGTACTTC.